These 30 T cell receptor beta chains were all obtained from the same sample, sequenced in a study of blood T cells in healthy people across ages. PCR was performed a second time for roughly 7 to 11 cycles using a sample-barcoded 5' primer and a J-beta primer mix. TCRdb reanalysed the 5' RACE reads using MiXCR and keeps one entry per CDR3 protein. The table shows about 1.6 million distinct CDR3 sequences, with 30% to 40% occurring only once. The specimen was blood. All receptors derive from a woman aged 25-40 years in good health.

This chain links TRBV2 with TRBJ2-7; D may be TRBD2 (7 bases). Germline V gives CDR1 SNHLY, CDR2 FYNNEI. Trimming stripped 7 bases from V and 2 bases from J, with 18 bases between. The CDR3 contains 15 residues. CDR3 protein: CASKMRGPYPYEQYF. The CDR3, as DNA: TGTGCCAGCAAGATGCGGGGGCCATATCCCTACGAGCAGTACTTC.

This clonotype was seen more than once but under ten times. The chain joins TRBV20-1 to TRBJ2-3, with D perhaps TRBD1 (6 bases). Per germline, CDR1 DFQATT and CDR2 SNEGSKA (reference sequence). The CDR3 spans 13 residues. With 6 bases removed from V and 0 bases from J, the gap between germline ends came to 10 bases. CDR3: CSAVQGSTDTQYF. In nucleotides, the CDR3 is TGCAGTGCAGTACAGGGAAGCACAGATACGCAGTATTTT.

This clonotype came up a few times. The chain links TRBV5-5 to TRBJ1-2, with 9 nucleotides matching TRBD1. With 3 bases clipped from V and 8 bases from J, the junction kept 5 bases outside the gene matches. CDR1 and CDR2 (germline): SGHKS, YYEKEE (reference sequence). This CDR3 is built from 13 residues. CDR3 sequence reads: CASSWGQGEGYTF. The CDR3, as DNA: TGTGCCAGCAGCTGGGGACAGGGTGAGGGCTACACCTTC.

The chain couples TRBV7-2 to TRBJ2-7, with 7 nucleotides matching TRBD2. Losses at the gene ends were 1 base for V and 3 bases for J; bases not matched to a gene: 6. CDR1 and CDR2 from the germline V gene are SGHTA and FQGNSA. This CDR3 has 15 amino acids. CDR3 in amino acids: CASSLGGGPYYEQYF. CDR3 bases: TGTGCCAGCAGCTTAGGGGGAGGGCCATACTACGAGCAGTACTTC. The entire variable domain, with the rest obtained from reference TRBV7-2 and TRBJ2-7, is as follows: GAGVSQSPSNKVTEKGKDVELRCDPISGHTALYWYRQSLGQGLEFLIYFQGNSAPDKSGLPSDRFSAERTGGSVSTLTIQRTQQEDSAVYLCASSLGGGPYYEQYFGPGTRLTVT.

This chain links TRBV27 with TRBJ2-1, with TRBD2 matching 8 bases. The CDR3 sequence is 14 residues long. The ends lost 1 base at V and 7 bases at J; junction bases unmatched: 3. Germline lookup yields CDR1 MNHEY and CDR2 SMNVEV (reference sequence). The CDR3 DNA is TGTGCCAGCAGTTTATTACTAGCGGAGAATGAGCAGTTCTTC. It codes for CASSLLLAENEQFF.

This clonotype showed up many times. V is TRBV4-1 and J is TRBJ2-5; D is perhaps TRBD2 (6 bases). Deletions cut 0 bases from V and 11 bases from J, with 7 bases between. The CDR3 consists of 11 residues. The V gene's germline CDR1 is MGHRA and CDR2 YSYEKL. The CDR3 DNA is TGCGCCAGCAGCCAAGAACGGGAGCAGTACTTC. This codes for CASSQEREQYF.

The genes are TRBV9 and TRBJ1-1; possible D gene TRBD1, 5 bases. The CDR3 spans 16 residues. The germline V gene encodes CDR1 SGDLS and CDR2 YYNGEE. V was pared by 3 bases and J by 5 bases, with 20 bases between. CDR3 in DNA: TGTGCCAGCAGCGCACGGCCCCTGGGGGTAGGGACTGAAGCTTTCTTT. It codes for CASSARPLGVGTEAFF.

As concerns this clonotype: The junction departs from the called germline gene at one end, perhaps through a read error. The CDR3 bases are TGTGCCAGCACCCAACCAGGGGCCGAGCAGTACTTC. Its translation: CASTQPGAEQYF. The chain recombines TRBV3-1 with TRBJ2-7, with D tentatively TRBD1 (6 bases). The germline CDR1 and CDR2 sequences are LGHDT and YNNKEL (reference sequence). The CDR3 is 12 residues long.

The DNA of the CDR3 is TGTGCCACCAGCAGAGATCAGGGCAGCTTCTATGGCTACACCTTC. Protein product: CATSRDQGSFYGYTF. The chain links TRBV15 to TRBJ1-2; maybe TRBD1 (5 bases). Looked up from germline, CDR1 is LNHNV and CDR2 is YYDKDF (reference sequence). The CDR3 extends over 15 amino acids. V dropped 0 bases and J dropped 4 bases, with 12 bases sitting between them.

This clonotype was recorded a few times. V usage is TRBV30 and J usage is TRBJ2-7; TRBD2 matches 8 bases. The CDR3 runs to 15 residues. Per the germline V gene, CDR1 is GTSNPN and CDR2 is SVGIG (reference sequence). V lost 3 bases and J lost 1; bases outside the gene matches: 8. The chain's CDR3 is CAWRGHLAGSYEQYF. The CDR3 nucleotides are TGTGCCTGGAGAGGTCATTTAGCGGGGTCCTACGAGCAGTACTTC.

This clonotype came up a few times. The gene calls are TRBV20-1 and TRBJ2-1; D perhaps matches TRBD2 (6 bases). The CDR3 is 15 amino acids. V dropped 3 bases and J dropped 4 bases, with 16 bases sitting between them. From germline, CDR1 is DFQATT and CDR2 SNEGSKA (reference sequence). In nucleotides, the CDR3 is TGCAGTGCTAGGGTACTGGGCGGGGATTACAATGAGCAGTTCTTC. Its protein is CSARVLGGDYNEQFF.

V usage is TRBV4-1 and J usage is TRBJ2-3; 9 positions agree with TRBD2. There are 15 residues in the CDR3. The ends lost 5 bases at V and 4 bases at J; junction bases unmatched: 7. The germline V gene has CDR1 MGHRA and CDR2 YSYEKL. In DNA, the CDR3 is TGCGCCAGCAGCACCCGACTAGCGGTTGCAGATACGCAGTATTTT. Translated: CASSTRLAVADTQYF.

This clonotype was seen more than once but under ten times. The chain combines TRBV7-9 with TRBJ2-5; the match to TRBD1 covers 8 bases. This CDR3 comprises 19 residues. Germline V gene data show CDR1 as SEHNR and CDR2 as FQNEAQ (reference sequence). The J segment lost 4 bases and the V segment lost 3 bases, leaving 19 bases of the junction unmatched. The CDR3 region is CASSFFPTGVSVLGETQYF. The CDR3 DNA is TGTGCCAGCAGCTTCTTCCCGACAGGGGTGTCGGTATTAGGAGAGACCCAGTACTTC. Based on the CDR3 plus reference TRBV7-9 and TRBJ2-5, the full variable domain is DTGVSQNPRHKITKRGQNVTFRCDPISEHNRLYWYRQTLGQGPEFLTYFQNEAQLEKSRLLSDRFSAERPKGSFSTLEIQRTEQGDSAMYLCASSFFPTGVSVLGETQYFGPGTRLLVL.

Many counts were recorded for this clonotype. The chain recombines TRBV29-1 with TRBJ2-5, with TRBD1 matching over 8 bases. V dropped 0 bases and J dropped 4; count of bases not matched to a gene: 10. Germline CDR1 SQVTM, CDR2 ANQGSEA. CDR3 length: 16 residues. Here the CDR3 reads CSVEDSGTGPLETQYF. The CDR3, as DNA: TGCAGCGTTGAAGATTCCGGGACAGGACCGCTAGAGACCCAGTACTTC.

This clonotype was counted only a few times. The chain is built from TRBV29-1 and TRBJ1-2; weak D call: TRBD1 (5 bases). The germline CDR1 and CDR2 sequences are SQVTM and ANQGSEA. The V end was cut by 7 bases, the J end by 4 bases, with 10 bases between. CDR3 length: 11 residues. The CDR3 here is CSARTIYGYTF. Written as DNA, the CDR3 is TGCAGCGCCCGGACAATCTATGGCTACACCTTC.

The chain employs TRBV28 and TRBJ2-1, with TRBD2 matching 11 bases. Germline V gene lookup returns CDR1 MDHEN and CDR2 SYDVKM. CDR3 length equals 16 residues. With 6 bases clipped from V and 4 bases from J, the junction kept 8 bases outside the gene matches. This CDR3 is CASSVTSGSQYNEQFF. The DNA of the CDR3 is TGTGCCAGCAGCGTCACTAGCGGGAGCCAGTACAATGAGCAGTTCTTC.

This chain links TRBV5-1 with TRBJ2-3; D is ambiguous. The CDR3 covers 15 residues. V shed 4 bases and J shed 2 bases, with 14 bases lying between them. CDR1 and CDR2 (germline): SGHRS, YFSETQ. CDR3 in amino acids: CASSISTGYTDTQYF. As DNA, the CDR3 is TGCGCCAGCAGCATCTCGACGGGTTACACAGATACGCAGTATTTT.

This clonotype occurred a few times. V and J are TRBV10-3 and TRBJ2-4; D not certain. The V gene lost 5 bases and the J gene lost 0 bases, with 8 bases spanning the gap. This CDR3 region has 14 residues. Looked up from germline, CDR1 is ENHRY and CDR2 is SYGVKD. CDR3 bases: TGTGCCATCAGTCGTGAGCTAGCCAAAAACATTCAGTACTTC. Its translation is CAISRELAKNIQYF.

For this clonotype: A much larger clone sits a single nucleotide away, making a read error possible. V gene TRBV10-3 combines with J gene TRBJ2-5; weak D call: TRBD2 (6 bases). Per the germline V gene, CDR1 is ENHRY and CDR2 is SYGVKD. There are 15 residues in the CDR3. The CDR3 sequence is CVISESNGGQETQYF. CDR3 nucleotides: TGTGTCATCAGTGAGTCGAACGGAGGGCAAGAGACCCAGTACTTC.

About this clonotype itself: Its ends do not fully match the called genes, so a read error is possible. V is TRBV4-1 and J is TRBJ1-5; D unclear. Germline lookup yields CDR1 MGHRA and CDR2 YSYEKL. The CDR3 is made up of 15 amino acids. The CDR3 loop reads CTSSRLGDSNQPQHF. CDR3 coding DNA: TGCACCAGCAGCCGCCTCGGGGATAGCAATCAGCCCCAGCATTTT.

The chain carries TRBV7-2 and TRBJ1-4, with D tentatively TRBD1 (5 bases). Germline CDR1 and CDR2: SGHTA and FQGNSA. The CDR3 is made up of 13 amino acids. The V end was cut by 3 bases, the J end by 6 bases, with 8 bases between. The CDR3 here is CASSLGEYEKLFF. In DNA form, the CDR3 reads TGTGCCAGCAGCTTGGGGGAGTATGAAAAACTGTTTTTT.

This clonotype was observed a few times. The chain is built from TRBV6-5 and TRBJ2-3, with 10 positions matching TRBD2. Losses at the gene ends were 4 bases for V and 1 base for J; bases not matched to a gene: 5. CDR1 and CDR2 (germline): MNHEY, SVGAGI. The CDR3 length is 16 residues. Written as DNA, the CDR3 is TGTGCCAGCAGTTCACACGGGACTAGCGGCACAGATACGCAGTATTTT. It is translated as CASSSHGTSGTDTQYF.

This clonotype occurred many times. This sequence joins TRBV6-6 and TRBJ2-7, with D possibly being TRBD1 (6 bases). V was shortened by 6 bases and J by 7 bases, with 13 bases between the two germline ends. Germline V lookup: CDR1 MNHNY, CDR2 SVGAGI (reference sequence). The CDR3 has 12 amino acids. CDR3 amino acids: CASSRDQGEQYF. The CDR3 region has the DNA TGTGCCAGCAGCAGGGATCAGGGGGAGCAGTACTTC.

V gene TRBV30 combines with J gene TRBJ1-2, with D maybe TRBD1 (5 bases). CDR1 is GTSNPN, CDR2 SVGIG, per germline (reference sequence). This CDR3 region has 13 residues. Trimming cost V 0 bases and J 4 bases, with 9 bases left between them. CDR3 sequence reads: CAWSVMGGYGYTF. CDR3 in DNA: TGTGCCTGGAGTGTAATGGGGGGCTATGGCTACACCTTC. Full variable domain (missing parts from reference TRBV30 and TRBJ1-2): SQTIHQWPATLVQPVGSPLSLECTVEGTSNPNLYWYRQAAGRGLQLLFYSVGIGQISSEVPQNLSASRPQDRQFILSSKKLLLSDSGFYLCAWSVMGGYGYTFGSGTRLTVV.

This clonotype turned up a few times. The DNA for the CDR3 is TGTGCCATCAGTGAGGGGGTAGCGGGAGGTGAGACCCAGTACTTC. Translated, it gives CAISEGVAGGETQYF. The V and J genes are TRBV10-3 and TRBJ2-5; 10 bases are a match to TRBD2. CDR3 length: 15 residues. The J segment lost 5 bases and the V segment lost 2 bases, leaving 5 bases of the junction unmatched. Germline V CDR1 and CDR2: ENHRY, SYGVKD.

This clonotype has more than one count but fewer than ten. The J gene is TRBJ1-1, the V gene TRBV29-1; a weak D match, TRBD1 (5 bases). The CDR3 length is 14 residues. Germline CDR1 SQVTM, CDR2 ANQGSEA. The ends were cut back, 6 bases at V and 0 bases at J, with 14 bases in the middle. This CDR3 is CSVGNGGLNTEAFF. The CDR3 nucleotides read TGCAGCGTGGGGAATGGGGGGTTGAACACTGAAGCTTTCTTT.

This chain joins TRBV7-2 and TRBJ2-3, with 9 bases fitting TRBD1. Germline CDR1 is SGHTA and CDR2 is FQGNSA. The CDR3 totals 20 residues. Trimming at V came to 2 bases and at J to 1 base, leaving 16 bases not matched to a gene. The CDR3 DNA reads TGTGCCAGCAGCTTATCGATCGGGACAGGGTACCGGCAGGGCACAGATACGCAGTATTTT. This gives the protein CASSLSIGTGYRQGTDTQYF.

The J gene is TRBJ2-1, the V gene TRBV11-2; D might be TRBD2 (7 bases). Trimming pared 5 bases from V and 9 bases from J, leaving 20 bases between. From germline, CDR1 is SGHAT and CDR2 FQNNGV. This CDR3 is built from 15 residues. This CDR3 is CASSALPGGASEQFF. CDR3 coding DNA: TGTGCCAGCAGCGCCCTCCCTGGGGGGGCTAGTGAGCAGTTCTTC.

V gene TRBV3-1 combines with J gene TRBJ2-1, with D uncertain. The germline V gene has CDR1 LGHDT and CDR2 YNNKEL (reference sequence). The CDR3 runs 11 residues. V shed 7 bases and J shed 8 bases, with 9 bases lying between them. CDR3 nucleotide sequence: TGTGCCAGCACCGCTAGGGATGAGCAGTTCTTC. This sequence encodes CASTARDEQFF.

This clonotype has more than one count but fewer than ten. The chain joins TRBV4-2 to TRBJ2-2, with 12 bases fitting TRBD2. This CDR3 contains 18 residues. Germline trimming cut 0 bases from V and 4 bases from J; bases unmatched to any gene: 6. Germline assignment: CDR1 LGHNA and CDR2 YNFKEQ. CDR3 amino acids: CASSQDWSSGRGTGELFF. The DNA of the CDR3 is TGTGCCAGCAGCCAAGATTGGTCTAGCGGGAGGGGCACCGGGGAGCTGTTTTTT.